This T cell receptor (beta chain) derives from a study of technical replicates of blood from several donors. Using immunoSEQ multiplex PCR, the repertoire was profiled, and TCRdb retains in-frame clones only, with some absent. Here the sample spans around 72,000 clones, 91% being singletons. CDR1 is LNHNV, CDR2 YYDKDF, per germline (reference sequence). V lost 8 bases, J lost 2 bases, and 13 bases lay in between. The CDR3 spans 15 residues. The V call is TRBV15, the J call TRBJ2-6, with D tentatively TRBD2 (7 bases). Sequencing input: T cells isolated from PBMCs. The clonotype originates from a human donor in good health. Some clones in this sample may be carry-over from other donors' samples. CDR3 nucleotide sequence: TGTGCCACCGGGGGGGCAGGGGCTGGGGCCAACGTCCTGACTTTC. It specifies CATGGAGAGANVLTF.